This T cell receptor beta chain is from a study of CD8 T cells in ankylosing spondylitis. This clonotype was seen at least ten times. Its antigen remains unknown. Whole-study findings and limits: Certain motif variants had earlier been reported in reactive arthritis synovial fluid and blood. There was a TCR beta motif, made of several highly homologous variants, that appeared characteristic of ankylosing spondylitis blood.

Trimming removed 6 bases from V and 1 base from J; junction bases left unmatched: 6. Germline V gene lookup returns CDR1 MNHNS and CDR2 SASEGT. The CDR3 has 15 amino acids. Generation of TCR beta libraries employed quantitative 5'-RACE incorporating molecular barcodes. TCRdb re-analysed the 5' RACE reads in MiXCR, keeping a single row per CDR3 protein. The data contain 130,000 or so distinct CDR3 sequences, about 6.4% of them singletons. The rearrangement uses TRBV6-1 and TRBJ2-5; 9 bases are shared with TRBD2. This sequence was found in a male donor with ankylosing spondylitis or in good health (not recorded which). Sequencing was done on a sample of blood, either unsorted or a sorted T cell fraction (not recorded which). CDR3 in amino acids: CASSLAGSSQETQYF. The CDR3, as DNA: TGTGCCAGCAGCCTAGCGGGGTCTTCCCAAGAGACCCAGTACTTC.